This T cell receptor (beta chain) was obtained from a study of blood T cell repertoires in COVID-19. Overall study: Sample material is recorded as cDNA or gDNA derived from T cells, B-cell-depleted T cells, or PBMCs.

Everyone who took part was about 18 to 90 years old, and they came from roughly 25 US areas. Germline values: CDR1 LNHDA, CDR2 SQIVND (reference sequence). V was clipped by 6 bases and J by 1 base, with 9 bases between them. The CDR3 spans 13 residues. In the original processing: How many nucleated cells were present was estimated from reference gene primer amplification. The assay was immunoSEQ multiplex PCR, and TCRdb's table has in-frame clones only and misses some. Clonal size and the V and J genes are those of that table, whereas D and trimming came from the DNA. The sample consists of 220,000 or so clones, about 90% of them appearing once.

The specimen sequenced was PBMCs or T cells enriched from blood (not recorded which). This sequence joins TRBV19 and TRBJ1-1; D may be TRBD1 (5 bases). The clonotype was recovered from a woman aged 45-59 years with acute COVID-19. As DNA, the CDR3 is TGTGCCAGTAGAGGGACTCGGAACACTGAAGCTTTCTTT. Residues: CASRGTRNTEAFF. Using reference TRBV19 and TRBJ1-1 for the parts outside the CDR3, the full variable domain is DGGITQSPKYLFRKEGQNVTLSCEQNLNHDAMYWYRQDPGQGLRLIYYSQIVNDFQKGDIAEGYSVSREKKESFPLTVTSAQKNPTAFYLCASRGTRNTEAFFGQGTRLTVV.